The 20 T cell receptor beta chains reported below all come from one sample, sequenced in a study of blood T cell repertoires in COVID-19. Sequenced by immunoSEQ multiplex PCR; TCRdb stores in-frame clones only, minus some. Here the sample spans fewer than 350,000 clones, roughly 88% being singletons. The specimen sequenced was PBMCs or T cells enriched from blood (not recorded which). Every receptor here comes from a woman aged 40 to 50 with acute COVID-19.

This sequence joins TRBV4-3 and TRBJ1-1, with TRBD1 identical over 9 bases. Germline CDR1 LGHNA, CDR2 YSLEER. V lost 3 bases, J lost 8 bases, and 7 bases stayed unmatched. The CDR3 is made up of 14 amino acids. CDR3 coding DNA: TGCGCCAGCAGCCACACGGACAGGGGCCTAGAAGCTTTCTTT. This codes for CASSHTDRGLEAFF.

V is TRBV4-2 and J is TRBJ1-4, with D possibly being TRBD1 (6 bases). This CDR3 is 14 amino acids long. V lost 5 bases to trimming and J lost 8 bases, with 15 bases between them. The germline gives CDR1 LGHNA, CDR2 YNFKEQ. The DNA for the CDR3 is TGTGCCAGCAGCTCTGAAGGGGACACAGAAAAACTGTTTTTT. It is translated as CASSSEGDTEKLFF.

The rearrangement uses TRBV30 and TRBJ2-1, with 9 positions matching TRBD1. Trimming at V came to 2 bases and at J to 0 bases, leaving 2 bases not matched to a gene. Germline loops: CDR1 GTSNPN, CDR2 SVGIG (reference sequence). The CDR3 loop spans 15 amino acids. CDR3: CAWSRGQGSYNEQFF. CDR3 nucleotide sequence: TGTGCCTGGAGTAGGGGACAGGGCTCCTACAATGAGCAGTTCTTC.

V and J are TRBV5-1 and TRBJ1-1; possibly TRBD1 for D (6 bases). The germline gives CDR1 SGHRS, CDR2 YFSETQ. Trimming shortened V by 2 bases and J by 5 bases, and 13 bases separated the two germline ends. This CDR3 region has 14 residues. The CDR3 bases are TGCGCCAGCAGCTTTCAGGGGTCATGGACTGAAGCTTTCTTT. Translated, it gives CASSFQGSWTEAFF.

The chain recombines TRBV7-2 with TRBJ2-5; D possibly corresponds to TRBD2 (5 bases). The germline V and J ends were trimmed by 3 bases and 4 bases, with 12 bases remaining between them. Germline CDR1 reads SGHTA; CDR2 reads FQGNSA. The CDR3 covers 14 residues. CDR3 sequence reads: CASSFIGGPETQYF. Written as DNA, the CDR3 is TGTGCCAGCAGCTTTATCGGCGGGCCAGAGACCCAGTACTTC.

This clone has only one observation. The rearrangement links TRBV21-1 to TRBJ2-3; whether TRBD1, the table's D call, matches the DNA was not checked. TRBV21-1 is reported as a pseudogene. The length of the CDR3 is 15 residues. Written as DNA, the CDR3 is TGTGCCAGCAGCAAAGGTCGGAGGGGGCCAGATACGCAGTATTTT. This sequence encodes CASSKGRRGPDTQYF.

Regarding this clone: Other DNA sequences in this sample translate to the same CDR3. J is TRBJ2-5 and V is TRBV3-1 (or the pseudogene TRBV3-2), with D unresolved. Germline CDR1 and CDR2: LGHDT and YNNKEL (reference sequence). This CDR3 is built from 12 residues. Trimming left V 1 base short and J 5 bases short, with 5 bases between. CDR3 coding DNA: TGTGCCAGCAGCCAAGTGCGGGAGACCCAGTACTTC. Its translation: CASSQVRETQYF.

The V call is TRBV3-1 (or the pseudogene TRBV3-2), the J call TRBJ2-7, with D possibly TRBD2 on 6 matching bases. CDR3 length equals 15 residues. V shed 2 bases and J shed 0 bases, with 11 bases lying between them. Looked up from germline, CDR1 is LGHDT and CDR2 is YNNKEL (reference sequence). The CDR3 region has the DNA TGTGCCAGCAGCCAATGGGACGGGAGCTCCTACGAGCAGTACTTC. Amino acids: CASSQWDGSSYEQYF.

CDR3 in amino acids: CASSIRGNTDTQYF. The CDR3 region has the DNA TGTGCCAGTAGTATTCGGGGGAACACAGATACGCAGTATTTT. The genes are TRBV19 and TRBJ2-3; D might be TRBD2 (6 bases). With 3 bases removed from V and 2 bases from J, the gap between germline ends came to 9 bases. Per germline, CDR1 LNHDA and CDR2 SQIVND (reference sequence). CDR3 length equals 14 residues. Complete variable domain (other parts from reference TRBV19 and TRBJ2-3): DGGITQSPKYLFRKEGQNVTLSCEQNLNHDAMYWYRQDPGQGLRLIYYSQIVNDFQKGDIAEGYSVSREKKESFPLTVTSAQKNPTAFYLCASSIRGNTDTQYFGPGTRLTVL.

This clone was observed a single time. The chain joins TRBV2 to TRBJ2-5, with 9 bases aligning to TRBD2. This CDR3 has 14 residues. The V gene end was trimmed by 5 bases and the J gene end by 5 bases; junction bases not matched to a gene: 6. Germline V gene lookup returns CDR1 SNHLY and CDR2 FYNNEI. The CDR3 is CASSPGLAWETQYF. The CDR3 nucleotides are TGTGCCAGCAGTCCAGGACTAGCGTGGGAGACCCAGTACTTC.

This clone was recorded only once. CDR3 protein: CASSLEVGGPQETQYF. CDR3 coding DNA: TGTGCCAGCAGCTTGGAGGTGGGAGGCCCCCAAGAGACCCAGTACTTC. The gene calls are TRBV5-6 and TRBJ2-5, with a possible D match to TRBD2 (6 bases). The CDR3 has 16 residues. Germline CDR1 and CDR2: SGHDT and YYEEEE. The V end lost 0 bases, the J end lost 1 base, and 13 bases lay between the germline ends.

This rearrangement joins TRBV27 to TRBJ2-1; TRBD1 might be the D (5 bases). The CDR3 is 13 residues long. CDR1 and CDR2 (germline): MNHEY, SMNVEV (reference sequence). With 3 bases removed from V and 3 bases from J, the gap between germline ends came to 6 bases. The CDR3 DNA is TGTGCCAGCAGTTTGGGGCGCTACAATGAGCAGTTCTTC. Translated, it gives CASSLGRYNEQFF.

CDR3 in DNA: TGTGCCAGCAGCGGGCGACAGGACGCGAACACCGGGGAGCTGTTTTTT. Its translation: CASSGRQDANTGELFF. The V call is TRBV9, the J call TRBJ2-2; a possible D gene is TRBD1 (6 bases). The CDR3 is 16 amino acids. Per the germline V gene, CDR1 is SGDLS and CDR2 is YYNGEE. The V gene lost 3 bases and the J gene lost 0 bases, with 12 bases spanning the gap.

This sequence joins TRBV7-8 and TRBJ1-6; the D gene is possibly TRBD1 (6 bases). The V end was cut by 6 bases, the J end by 0 bases, with 21 bases between. This CDR3 spans 19 amino acids. Germline CDR1 reads SGHVS; CDR2 reads FQNEAQ. Here the CDR3 DNA reads TGTGCCAGCAGAGGGGGGGTGGGAGTCCCCTACTCCTATAATTCACCCCTCCACTTT. This gives the protein CASRGGVGVPYSYNSPLHF. The full variable domain, completed using reference TRBV7-8 and TRBJ1-6, is GAGVSQSPRYKVAKRGQDVALRCDPISGHVSLFWYQQALGQGPEFLTYFQNEAQLDKSGLPSDRFFAERPEGSVSTLKIQRTQQEDSAVYLCASRGGVGVPYSYNSPLHFGNGTRLTVT.

This clone has only a few counts. The J gene is TRBJ2-1, the V gene TRBV7-6; the match to TRBD1 covers 9 bases. The CDR3 is made up of 16 amino acids. Germline CDR1 reads SGHVS; CDR2 reads FNYEAQ. V shed 5 bases and J 2 bases; nucleotides not matched to a gene: 7. The CDR3 region has the DNA TGTGCCAGCAGCCTAAGACAGGGGGACCCCTACAATGAGCAGTTCTTC. This gives the protein CASSLRQGDPYNEQFF.

This clone occurred once. The genes are TRBV3-1 (or the pseudogene TRBV3-2) and TRBJ1-1, with D possibly TRBD1 on 5 matching bases. Germline values: CDR1 LGHDT, CDR2 YNNKEL (reference sequence). This CDR3 contains 12 residues. The ends were cut back, 3 bases at V and 9 bases at J, with 11 bases in the middle. The CDR3 sequence: CASSQSDSKAFF. DNA for the CDR3: TGTGCCAGCAGCCAGTCTGACAGTAAAGCTTTCTTT.

V and J are TRBV18 and TRBJ1-5, with D tentatively TRBD1 (6 bases). V lost 2 bases to trimming and J lost 1 base, with 9 bases between them. Per germline, CDR1 KGHSH and CDR2 LQKENI. The CDR3 extends over 15 amino acids. The CDR3 here is CASSPYGTSNQPQHF. The CDR3 DNA reads as TGTGCCAGCTCACCATACGGGACAAGCAATCAGCCCCAGCATTTT.

This clone was seen only once. This chain connects TRBV4-1 to TRBJ1-2; a weak D match, TRBD1 (5 bases). The CDR3 consists of 19 residues. Trimming removed 2 bases from V and 0 bases from J, with 22 bases in between. The germline gives CDR1 MGHRA, CDR2 YSYEKL. CDR3 nucleotides: TGCGCCAGCAGCCAAACGATGGGGACTGACGAATCAGCTAACTATGGCTACACCTTC. Residues: CASSQTMGTDESANYGYTF.

The rearrangement uses TRBV28 and TRBJ2-7, with 8 positions matching TRBD1. Unmatched junction bases numbered 6, after V lost 10 bases and J lost 1 base. The germline gives CDR1 MDHEN, CDR2 SYDVKM. The CDR3 sequence is 13 residues long. This CDR3 is CATAGTGSYEQYF. The DNA for the CDR3 is TGTGCCACCGCCGGGACAGGATCCTACGAGCAGTACTTC.

The chain couples TRBV28 to TRBJ1-6, with D unclear. The CDR3 has 17 residues. Between the trimmed V and J ends, which lost 7 bases and 4 bases, there was a span of 20 bases. Germline V gene lookup returns CDR1 MDHEN and CDR2 SYDVKM. The CDR3 DNA follows: TGTGCCAGCACCACCCCAGTTGCGGAGGCATATAATTCACCCCTCCACTTT. It is translated as CASTTPVAEAYNSPLHF.